The 10 T cell receptor beta chains below come from one sample, sequenced in a study of cytomegalovirus exposure and HLA in healthy donors. The study ran its PCR with 60 Vbeta and 13 Jbeta primers. Using immunoSEQ multiplex PCR, the repertoire was profiled, and TCRdb retains in-frame clones only, with some absent. The data contain under 200,000 clones, around 78% of them singletons. Sequencing was done on a sample of PBMCs. The source of these receptors is a man between 35 and 55 years old in good health and CMV-seronegative.

This sequence joins TRBV7-9 and TRBJ1-3; tentative D call: TRBD1 (6 bases). V lost 5 bases, J lost 1 base, and 9 bases lay in between. Germline CDR1 SEHNR, CDR2 FQNEAQ (reference sequence). The CDR3 loop spans 14 amino acids. This CDR3 reads CASSPQGSGNTIYF. CDR3 DNA: TGTGCCAGCAGCCCTCAGGGGTCTGGAAACACCATATATTTT.

The chain employs TRBV28 and TRBJ2-2, with 7 bases fitting TRBD1. Germline V lookup: CDR1 MDHEN, CDR2 SYDVKM. The CDR3 is made up of 14 amino acids. Trimming at V came to 9 bases and at J to 1 base, leaving 5 bases not matched to a gene. As DNA, the CDR3 is TGTGCCAGTATGGGACAGCTGAACACCGGGGAGCTGTTTTTT. Translation gives CASMGQLNTGELFF.

This clone was observed a handful of times. This chain uses TRBV7-9 with TRBJ2-3; 10 bases align to TRBD2. The V and J ends lost 3 bases and 3 bases, in that order; junction bases with no gene match: 15. The CDR3 length is 19 residues. Germline V CDR1 and CDR2: SEHNR, FQNEAQ (reference sequence). The CDR3 is CASSLRVSGAGGPTDTQYF. The CDR3 region has the DNA TGTGCCAGCAGCTTGCGGGTCTCAGGAGCGGGAGGGCCGACAGATACGCAGTATTTT.

The chain recombines TRBV30 with TRBJ1-2, with D hard to call. CDR3 size: 12 residues. Deletions cut 1 base from V and 6 bases from J, with 9 bases between. Germline CDR1 GTSNPN, CDR2 SVGIG (reference sequence). The CDR3 DNA is TGTGCCTGGAGTGCCGGACTGAATGGCTACACCTTC. It specifies CAWSAGLNGYTF.

V gene TRBV27 combines with J gene TRBJ2-1; no clear D gene. This CDR3 spans 12 amino acids. CDR1 and CDR2 (germline): MNHEY, SMNVEV (reference sequence). V gave up 2 bases and J gave up 8 bases, with 7 bases separating them. The CDR3 DNA is TGTGCCAGCAGTTTAGTCGGGTATGAGCAGTTCTTC. Protein product: CASSLVGYEQFF.

In this sample, this clone turned up once. This rearrangement joins TRBV7-9 to TRBJ2-1; D not certain. Per germline, CDR1 SEHNR and CDR2 FQNEAQ (reference sequence). Trimming pared 1 base from V and 7 bases from J, leaving 5 bases between. This CDR3 has 12 residues. The CDR3 spells CASSLGSNEQFF. The CDR3 DNA follows: TGTGCCAGCAGCTTAGGGAGTAATGAGCAGTTCTTC.

This chain uses TRBV5-1 with TRBJ2-1; D possibly corresponds to TRBD1 (6 bases). Between the trimmed V and J ends, which lost 4 bases and 1 base, there was a span of 12 bases. The CDR3 consists of 15 residues. Per the germline V gene, CDR1 is SGHRS and CDR2 is YFSETQ. The CDR3: CASSGGQLSYNEQFF. CDR3 sequence (DNA): TGCGCCAGCAGCGGAGGACAGTTGTCCTACAATGAGCAGTTCTTC.

The chain employs TRBV25-1 and TRBJ2-7, with D unresolved. Germline assignment: CDR1 MGHDK and CDR2 SYGVNS. The CDR3 sequence is 12 residues long. Deletions cut 4 bases from V and 3 bases from J, with 7 bases between. CDR3 bases: TGTGCCAGCAGTGGAAACAGCTACGAGCAGTACGTC. It codes for CASSGNSYEQYV.

CDR3 sequence (DNA): TGTGCCATCAGTGAGGCGGGAGGTGGGGCCGGGGAGCTGTTTTTT. This encodes CAISEAGGGAGELFF. The gene calls are TRBV10-3 and TRBJ2-2; TRBD2 agrees at 8 bases. CDR3 length equals 15 residues. V dropped 2 bases and J dropped 6; count of bases not matched to a gene: 5. In germline, CDR1 is ENHRY, CDR2 SYGVKD.

The chain couples TRBV2 to TRBJ2-1; 11 nucleotides line up with TRBD1. J gave up 16 bases and V 0 bases, and 5 bases lay outside the gene matches. The germline gives CDR1 SNHLY, CDR2 FYNNEI. The CDR3 extends over 13 amino acids. The CDR3 DNA follows: TGTGCCAGCAGTGAAGCTGTTGGGACAGGGGGATTCTTC. Residues: CASSEAVGTGGFF.